The T cell receptor (beta chain) described here comes from a study of T cells in Graves' hyperthyroidism and ophthalmopathy (dated by TCRdb to between 2018 and 2020). About the full investigation: Peripheral blood samples were taken at the time of initial diagnosis, prior to any treatment. Following sampling, methimazole starting at 30 mg daily was given to hyperthyroidism patients, and high-dose intravenous methylprednisolone was given to ophthalmopathy patients. In about 6 Graves' hyperthyroidism patients, the study also compared T-cell repertoires from thyroid tissue with T-cell repertoires from blood. TCR V-J signatures able to tell the groups apart were searched for in a discovery cohort of more than 90 patients, of whom 40 to 45 had Graves' ophthalmopathy and about 60 had stable Graves' hyperthyroidism. According to the paper, TCR Vbeta CDR3 sequencing was carried out on some 130 peripheral blood samples, which came from approximately 43 ophthalmopathy, approximately 78 hyperthyroidism and approximately 17 progressor patients. The 90 or so discovery patients were randomly split 7:3 into training and test sets. Prospective prediction of ophthalmopathy was tested in an independent validation cohort of some 19 hyperthyroidism patients and some 17 patients who later progressed to ophthalmopathy. The paper as a whole reports these results and caveats: In validation, the model predicted progression to ophthalmopathy a median of around six months before onset, with approximately 71% sensitivity and 72.22% specificity. In cross-validation, a model built on a 13 V-J signature told ophthalmopathy apart from stable hyperthyroidism with 85% to 90% sensitivity and around 83% specificity, and in testing the same model reached 80%/75%. Sample size was not statistically predetermined, and blinding of investigators to group allocation was not performed. Most expanded thyroid clonotypes (frequency above 0.001) were also detected in blood, suggesting blood repertoires may reflect thyroid immune responses.

Moderately to severely active disease, a Clinical Activity Score of at least 3, a NOSPECS grade of at least 4, and a duration under 3 months were present in ophthalmopathy patients. The study excluded patients with uncontrolled infections, other autoimmune diseases, pregnancy or lactation. Diagnoses were based on clinical symptoms, serum thyroxine and TRAb, thyroid ultrasound and orbital computed tomography. PBMCs were isolated from approximately 10 ml of fresh peripheral blood by Ficoll-Paque density gradient centrifugation. Total RNA was extracted with Trizol reagent, and quality was checked on an Agilent 2100 Bioanalyzer. The TCR beta CDR3 regions were amplified from RNA transcripts. The TCR CDR3 was subjected to a first round of RT-PCR using the HTBI primer set and the Qiagen OneStep RT-PCR kit. Libraries were constructed in a second round of multiplex PCR, after which size selection and purification were carried out. Sequencing of the libraries was done on an Illumina HiSeq2000 using paired-end 100 bp reads. The original methods were these. SOAPnuke was used to process the raw data, removing reads that contained adapters or uncalled bases, had a mean Phred below 15, or lacked an exact match to the constant primer or identifier. COPE v1.2.5 was used to merge the high-quality paired reads, and each unique nucleotide sequence was defined as a clonotype. Clonotypes were aligned to IMGT TRBV, TRBD and TRBJ reference segments using MiTCR v1.1. Analysis was restricted to V-J combinations with a frequency above 0.0001, which covered just over 98% of repertoires. The TCS score was defined as the ratio of F50 (clonal expansion) to E x V (chaos), calculated using BLOSUM62-based TCRdist between CDR3 peptides within each V-J. Welch's t-statistics and random forest reduced 500 to 650 V-J features to some 14, which were used in a naive Bayes classifier (R e1071). TCRdb reprocessed the public reads (quality trimming at Q25 with fastp, clone calling with MiXCR) and kept in-frame beta chains. Entries that share a CDR3 protein sequence are merged under the most common genes and DNA. TCRdb, not the authors, supplied the V and J calls. The sample records 600,000 or so distinct CDR3 sequences, 14% of which are singletons. The biggest ten clones account for roughly 7.1% of the sample.

Comments on this clonotype: Its antigen is currently not known. Base quality data are lacking; no much larger clone is found one base away.

Inclusive of the bounding cysteine and phenylalanine, the CDR3 is 11 residues long. CDR3 DNA is the only sequence kept; it has 33 bases, read in frame from the first base. From a lookup of the germline V gene, CDR1 and CDR2 are SQVTM and ANQGSEA. V gives up 3 bases and J gives up 0 bases, and the segment between their germline ends measures 2 bases. In this chain, TRBV29-1 is recombined with TRBJ2-5, with no confident D gene call. Material for sequencing was blood. This TCR came from a woman younger than 30 with Graves' ophthalmopathy. The nucleotides are TGCAGCGTTGAGTACCAAGAGACCCAGTACTTC. Protein translation: CSVEYQETQYF. Full variable domain (CDR3 extended with the reference TRBV29-1 and TRBJ2-5 proteins): SAVISQKPSRDICQRGTSLTIQCQVDSQVTMMFWYRQQPGQSLTLIATANQGSEATYESGFVIDKFPISRPNLTFSTLTVSNMSPEDSSIYLCSVEYQETQYFGPGTRLLVL.